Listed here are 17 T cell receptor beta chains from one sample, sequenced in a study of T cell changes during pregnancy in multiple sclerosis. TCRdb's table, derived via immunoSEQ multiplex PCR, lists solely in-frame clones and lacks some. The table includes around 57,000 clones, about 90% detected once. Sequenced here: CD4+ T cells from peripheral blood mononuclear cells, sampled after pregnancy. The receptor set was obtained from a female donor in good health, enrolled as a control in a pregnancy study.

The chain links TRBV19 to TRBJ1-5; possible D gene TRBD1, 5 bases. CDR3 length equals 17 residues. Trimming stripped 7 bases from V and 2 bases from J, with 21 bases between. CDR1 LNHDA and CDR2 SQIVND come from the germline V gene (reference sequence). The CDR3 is CASTRTESPRGNQPQHF. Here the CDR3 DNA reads TGTGCCAGTACGCGAACAGAGTCCCCCAGGGGCAATCAGCCCCAGCATTTT.

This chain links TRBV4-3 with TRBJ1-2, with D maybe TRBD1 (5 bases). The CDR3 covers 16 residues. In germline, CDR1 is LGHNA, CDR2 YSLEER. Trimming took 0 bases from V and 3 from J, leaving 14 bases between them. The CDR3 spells CASSQDQVGADYGYTF. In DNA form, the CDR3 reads TGCGCCAGCAGCCAAGATCAAGTAGGGGCTGACTATGGCTACACCTTC.

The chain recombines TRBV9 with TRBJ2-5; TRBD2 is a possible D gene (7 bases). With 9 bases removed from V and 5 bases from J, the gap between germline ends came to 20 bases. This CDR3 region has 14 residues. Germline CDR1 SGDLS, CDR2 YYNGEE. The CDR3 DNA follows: TGTGCCACCTCGAGGGGGGGGGACCGTGAGACCCAGTACTTC. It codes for CATSRGGDRETQYF.

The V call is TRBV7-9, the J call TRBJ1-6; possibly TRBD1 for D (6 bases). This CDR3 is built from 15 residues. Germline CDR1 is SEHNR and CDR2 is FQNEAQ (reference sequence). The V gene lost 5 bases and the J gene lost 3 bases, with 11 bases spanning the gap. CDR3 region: CASSNGGHYNSPLHF. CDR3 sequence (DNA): TGTGCCAGCAGCAATGGGGGACACTATAATTCACCCCTCCACTTT.

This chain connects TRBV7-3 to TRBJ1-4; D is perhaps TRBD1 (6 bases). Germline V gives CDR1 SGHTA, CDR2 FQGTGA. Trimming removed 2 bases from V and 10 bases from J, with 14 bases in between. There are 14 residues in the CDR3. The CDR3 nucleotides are TGTGCCAGCAGCTTAGGGACATCGGGCGGAAAACTGTTTTTT. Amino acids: CASSLGTSGGKLFF.

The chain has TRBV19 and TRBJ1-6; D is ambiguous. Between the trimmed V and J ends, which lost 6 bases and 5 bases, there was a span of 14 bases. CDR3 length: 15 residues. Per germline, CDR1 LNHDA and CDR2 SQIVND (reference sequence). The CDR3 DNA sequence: TGTGCCAGTAGGAAAAGGGAGGGAAATAATTCACCCCTCCACTTT. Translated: CASRKREGNNSPLHF.

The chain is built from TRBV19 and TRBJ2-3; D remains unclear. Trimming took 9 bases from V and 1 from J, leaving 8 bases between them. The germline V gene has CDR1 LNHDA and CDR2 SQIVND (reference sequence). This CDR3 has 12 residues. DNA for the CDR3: TGTGCCAGCGGTTTCCGCACAGATACGCAGTATTTT. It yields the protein CASGFRTDTQYF.

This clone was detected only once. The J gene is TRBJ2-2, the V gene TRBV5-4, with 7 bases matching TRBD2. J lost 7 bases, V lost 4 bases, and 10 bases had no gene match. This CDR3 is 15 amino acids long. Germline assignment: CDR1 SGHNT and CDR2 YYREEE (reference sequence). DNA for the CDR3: TGTGCCAGCAGCAGCAAAGTTCCGGGGGGCGGGGAGCTGTTTTTT. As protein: CASSSKVPGGGELFF.

CDR3 sequence: CASSFGGGGGTDTQYF. Written as DNA, the CDR3 is TGTGCCAGCAGTTTCGGGGGGGGCGGAGGCACAGATACGCAGTATTTT. This rearrangement joins TRBV28 to TRBJ2-3; TRBD2 agrees at 8 bases. With V trimmed by 3 bases and J by 1 base, 6 bases remained unmatched. CDR1 and CDR2 from the germline V gene are MDHEN and SYDVKM. CDR3 length: 16 amino acids.

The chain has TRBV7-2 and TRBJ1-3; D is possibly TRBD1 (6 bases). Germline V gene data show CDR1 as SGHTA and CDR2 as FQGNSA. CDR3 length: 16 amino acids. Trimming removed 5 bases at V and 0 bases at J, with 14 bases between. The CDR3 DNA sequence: TGTGCCAGCAGCATTCCGACAGGCATCTCTGGAAACACCATATATTTT. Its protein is CASSIPTGISGNTIYF. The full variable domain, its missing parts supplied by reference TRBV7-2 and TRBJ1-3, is GAGVSQSPSNKVTEKGKDVELRCDPISGHTALYWYRQSLGQGLEFLIYFQGNSAPDKSGLPSDRFSAERTGGSVSTLTIQRTQQEDSAVYLCASSIPTGISGNTIYFGEGSWLTVV.

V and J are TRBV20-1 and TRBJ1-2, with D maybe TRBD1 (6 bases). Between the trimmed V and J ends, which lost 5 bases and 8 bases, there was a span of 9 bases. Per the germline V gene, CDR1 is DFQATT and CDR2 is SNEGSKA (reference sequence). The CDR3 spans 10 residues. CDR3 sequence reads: CSALRGGYTF. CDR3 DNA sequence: TGCAGTGCTCTCAGGGGAGGCTACACCTTC.

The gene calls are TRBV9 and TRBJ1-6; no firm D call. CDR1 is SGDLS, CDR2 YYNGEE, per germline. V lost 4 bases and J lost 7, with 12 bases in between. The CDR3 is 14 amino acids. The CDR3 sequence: CASSPQVGNSPLHF. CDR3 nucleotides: TGTGCCAGCAGCCCCCAGGTAGGAAATTCACCCCTCCACTTT.

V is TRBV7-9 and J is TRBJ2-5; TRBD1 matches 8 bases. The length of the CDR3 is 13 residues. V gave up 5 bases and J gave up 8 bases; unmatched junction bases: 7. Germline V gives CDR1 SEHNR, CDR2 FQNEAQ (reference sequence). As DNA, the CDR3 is TGTGCCAGCAGCGCGACAGGGGTTGATACCCAGTACTTC. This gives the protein CASSATGVDTQYF.

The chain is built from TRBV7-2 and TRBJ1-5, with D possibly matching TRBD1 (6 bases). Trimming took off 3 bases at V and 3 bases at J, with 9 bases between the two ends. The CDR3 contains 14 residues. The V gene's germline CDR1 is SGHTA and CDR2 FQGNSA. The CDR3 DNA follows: TGTGCCAGCAGCTTGGGACATAACAATCAGCCCCAGCATTTT. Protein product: CASSLGHNNQPQHF. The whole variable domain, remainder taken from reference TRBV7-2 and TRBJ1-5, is GAGVSQSPSNKVTEKGKDVELRCDPISGHTALYWYRQSLGQGLEFLIYFQGNSAPDKSGLPSDRFSAERTGGSVSTLTIQRTQQEDSAVYLCASSLGHNNQPQHFGDGTRLSIL.

The CDR3 sequence: CARDRGNYEQYF. For the CDR3, the DNA is TGTGCCAGGGACAGGGGGAACTACGAGCAGTACTTC. This sequence joins TRBV19 and TRBJ2-7; 10 bases are shared with TRBD1. V shed 9 bases and J 3 bases; nucleotides not matched to a gene: 2. The germline V gene encodes CDR1 LNHDA and CDR2 SQIVND (reference sequence). CDR3 length: 12 amino acids.

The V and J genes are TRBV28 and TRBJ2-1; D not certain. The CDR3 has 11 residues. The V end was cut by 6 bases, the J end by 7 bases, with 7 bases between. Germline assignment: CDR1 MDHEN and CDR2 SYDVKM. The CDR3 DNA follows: TGTGCCAGCAGGAGGCGGAATGAGCAGTTCTTC. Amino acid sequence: CASRRRNEQFF.

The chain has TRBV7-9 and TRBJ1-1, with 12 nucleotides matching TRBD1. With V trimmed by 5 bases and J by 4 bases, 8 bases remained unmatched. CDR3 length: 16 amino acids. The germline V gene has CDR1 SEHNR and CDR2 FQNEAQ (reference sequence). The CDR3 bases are TGTGCCAGCAGCCTTGGGACAGGGGGCGCGAGCACTGAAGCTTTCTTT. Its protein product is CASSLGTGGASTEAFF.